One and the same sample provided the 23 T cell receptor beta chains below, sequenced in a study of cytomegalovirus exposure and HLA in healthy donors. This PCR relied on a set of 60 Vbeta primers and 13 Jbeta primers. The method was immunoSEQ multiplex PCR; TCRdb's version includes in-frame clones alone and lacks a portion of them. The sample consists of 100,000 or so clones, approximately 66% of them appearing once. Material for sequencing was PBMCs. The source of these receptors is a man aged 35 to 55 in good health and CMV-seropositive.

The chain employs TRBV2 and TRBJ1-2, with D perhaps TRBD1 (5 bases). The CDR3 length is 15 residues. Per the germline V gene, CDR1 is SNHLY and CDR2 is FYNNEI. V lost 2 bases, J lost 1 base, and 11 bases lay in between. The CDR3 sequence: CASSETPQGNYGYTF. DNA for the CDR3: TGTGCCAGCAGTGAAACCCCCCAGGGTAACTATGGCTACACCTTC.

The chain uses TRBV15 and TRBJ1-1, with no clear D. Germline values: CDR1 LNHNV, CDR2 YYDKDF (reference sequence). This CDR3 contains 15 residues. V lost 1 base to trimming and J lost 0 bases, with 9 bases between them. CDR3 nucleotides: TGTGCCACCAGCAGAGTGGAGGGAATGAACACTGAAGCTTTCTTT. Residues: CATSRVEGMNTEAFF.

This CDR3 is CASSLTPGYYEQYF. The CDR3 DNA follows: TGTGCCAGCAGTTTAACTCCGGGTTACTACGAGCAGTACTTC. The rearrangement links TRBV28 to TRBJ2-7; D remains unclear. The germline gives CDR1 MDHEN, CDR2 SYDVKM. V was clipped by 2 bases and J by 3 bases, with 11 bases between them. The CDR3 covers 14 residues. Filled out from reference TRBV28 and TRBJ2-7, the complete variable domain reads DVKVTQSSRYLVKRTGEKVFLECVQDMDHENMFWYRQDPGLGLRLIYFSYDVKMKEKGDIPEGYSVSREKKERFSLILESASTNQTSMYLCASSLTPGYYEQYFGPGTRLTVT.

The chain carries TRBV18 and TRBJ2-2; perhaps TRBD1 as D (6 bases). Trimming removed 3 bases at V and 6 bases at J, with 8 bases between. The CDR3 covers 13 residues. From germline, CDR1 is KGHSH and CDR2 LQKENI. The CDR3, as DNA: TGTGCCAGCTCACCGGGGGCAGCCGGGGAGCTGTTTTTT. It codes for CASSPGAAGELFF.

The rearrangement joins TRBV25-1 to TRBJ1-1, with TRBD1 as a possible D gene (6 bases). CDR3 size: 13 residues. Trimming stripped 8 bases from V and 1 base from J, with 11 bases between. The germline CDR1 and CDR2 sequences are MGHDK and SYGVNS. The CDR3 sequence is CASSGVPNTEAFF. CDR3 DNA sequence: TGTGCCAGCTCAGGGGTACCGAACACTGAAGCTTTCTTT.

The chain uses TRBV30 and TRBJ2-2; no clear D. This CDR3 has 14 residues. V lost 2 bases and J 4 bases, leaving 11 bases between the germline ends. The germline V gene has CDR1 GTSNPN and CDR2 SVGIG (reference sequence). CDR3 sequence: CAWSTDIGTGELFF. The CDR3 bases are TGTGCCTGGAGTACCGACATCGGCACCGGGGAGCTGTTTTTT. Full variable domain (missing parts from reference TRBV30 and TRBJ2-2): SQTIHQWPATLVQPVGSPLSLECTVEGTSNPNLYWYRQAAGRGLQLLFYSVGIGQISSEVPQNLSASRPQDRQFILSSKKLLLSDSGFYLCAWSTDIGTGELFFGEGSRLTVL.

The gene calls are TRBV2 and TRBJ2-7, with TRBD1 as a possible D gene (7 bases). The V gene's germline CDR1 is SNHLY and CDR2 FYNNEI. The CDR3 totals 14 residues. The V end lost 7 bases, the J end lost 3 bases, and 16 bases lay between the germline ends. The CDR3 sequence: CASKAGGGGYEQYF. CDR3 DNA: TGTGCCAGCAAGGCCGGAGGGGGCGGCTACGAGCAGTACTTC.

CDR3 nucleotide sequence: TGTGCCAGCAGCTTAGGGCTAGCGGGAGCTGAGCAGTTCTTC. Protein: CASSLGLAGAEQFF. This rearrangement joins TRBV7-8 to TRBJ2-1; TRBD2 matches at 10 bases. The V segment lost 1 base and the J segment 9 bases; nucleotides outside the gene matches: 3. Germline CDR1 SGHVS, CDR2 FQNEAQ. The CDR3 sequence is 14 residues long.

The chain is built from TRBV5-6 and TRBJ2-7, with D perhaps TRBD1 (6 bases). This CDR3 has 14 amino acids. The V and J ends lost 5 bases and 1 base respectively, with 13 bases between them. Germline CDR1 and CDR2: SGHDT and YYEEEE. The CDR3 DNA is TGTGCCAGCAGACTCGCCGGGACATCCTACGAGCAGTACGTC. Translating it yields CASRLAGTSYEQYV.

The rearrangement joins TRBV5-1 to TRBJ1-3, with D possibly being TRBD1 (5 bases). Germline assignment: CDR1 SGHRS and CDR2 YFSETQ. The germline V and J ends were trimmed by 1 base and 4 bases, with 12 bases remaining between them. This CDR3 region has 15 residues. CDR3 region: CASSLSGQGGNTIYF. The CDR3 DNA sequence: TGCGCCAGCAGCTTGTCAGGGCAAGGCGGAAACACCATATATTTT.

CDR3 loop: CASSVVGGSFGADTQYF. The CDR3 DNA is TGTGCCAGCAGCGTAGTTGGCGGTTCCTTCGGGGCAGATACGCAGTATTTT. This chain links TRBV9 with TRBJ2-3; possible D gene TRBD2, 5 bases. V was cut by 0 bases and J by 4 bases, with 18 bases left in between. This CDR3 comprises 17 residues. The V gene's germline CDR1 is SGDLS and CDR2 YYNGEE. Full variable domain (missing parts from reference TRBV9 and TRBJ2-3): DSGVTQTPKHLITATGQRVTLRCSPRSGDLSVYWYQQSLDQGLQFLIQYYNGEERAKGNILERFSAQQFPDLHSELNLSSLELGDSALYFCASSVVGGSFGADTQYFGPGTRLTVL.

This CDR3 reads CSVEGGQGRDTQYF. The CDR3 DNA sequence: TGCAGCGTTGAAGGCGGACAGGGCCGAGATACGCAGTATTTT. This chain uses TRBV29-1 with TRBJ2-3, with 8 nucleotides matching TRBD1. After removal of 1 base from V and 5 bases from J, the junction contained 5 bases not matched to a gene. Per germline, CDR1 SQVTM and CDR2 ANQGSEA. The CDR3 consists of 14 residues.

This chain connects TRBV27 to TRBJ2-1, with 7 bases that match TRBD1. V was clipped by 7 bases and J by 8 bases; unmatched bases: 8. This CDR3 comprises 13 residues. The V gene's germline CDR1 is MNHEY and CDR2 SMNVEV (reference sequence). In DNA form, the CDR3 reads TGTGCCAGCATAGACAGGGCGGTGCATGAGCAGTTCTTC. Translated, it gives CASIDRAVHEQFF.

This clone was counted a single time. The genes are TRBV19 and TRBJ2-1, with 11 bases that match TRBD2. The CDR3 covers 16 residues. Germline V gene sequence: CDR1 LNHDA, CDR2 SQIVND (reference sequence). Trimming removed 1 base from V and 3 bases from J; junction bases left unmatched: 2. In DNA form, the CDR3 reads TGTGCCAGTAGTATAGTTAGCGGGAGGGACTACAATGAGCAGTTCTTC. Translating it yields CASSIVSGRDYNEQFF.

The V gene is TRBV28, the J gene TRBJ2-7; no clear D gene. This CDR3 contains 14 residues. Germline V gives CDR1 MDHEN, CDR2 SYDVKM. Trimming shortened V by 3 bases and J by 0 bases, and 9 bases separated the two germline ends. CDR3 DNA: TGTGCCAGCAGTTTGCGGTCCAGCTCCTACGAGCAGTACGTC. Protein: CASSLRSSSYEQYV.

The rearrangement links TRBV29-1 to TRBJ1-3; D possibly corresponds to TRBD1 (6 bases). Between the trimmed V and J ends, which lost 4 bases and 4 bases, there was a span of 14 bases. The CDR3 is 14 residues long. Germline CDR1 reads SQVTM; CDR2 reads ANQGSEA. In nucleotides, the CDR3 is TGCAGCGTTGGGGCAGGGGCTCCCGGAAACACCATATATTTT. Its protein is CSVGAGAPGNTIYF.

In DNA form, the CDR3 reads TGTGCCAGCAGCTTAGCGAGGGGGCGAGAGGAGACCCAGTACTTC. Translating it yields CASSLARGREETQYF. This chain uses TRBV7-9 with TRBJ2-5; 7 bases map to TRBD1. With 0 bases clipped from V and 5 bases from J, the junction kept 6 bases outside the gene matches. Germline V gene sequence: CDR1 SEHNR, CDR2 FQNEAQ (reference sequence). The CDR3 contains 15 residues. Together with reference TRBV7-9 and TRBJ2-5, the CDR3 gives the full variable domain: DTGVSQNPRHKITKRGQNVTFRCDPISEHNRLYWYRQTLGQGPEFLTYFQNEAQLEKSRLLSDRFSAERPKGSFSTLEIQRTEQGDSAMYLCASSLARGREETQYFGPGTRLLVL.

This clone was seen a handful of times. This chain connects TRBV12-5 to TRBJ2-5, with a possible D match to TRBD2 (5 bases). In germline, CDR1 is LGHNT, CDR2 FRNRAP. V dropped 3 bases and J dropped 5 bases, with 7 bases sitting between them. The CDR3 covers 12 residues. The CDR3: CASGFGEETQYF. CDR3 bases: TGTGCTAGTGGTTTTGGGGAGGAGACCCAGTACTTC.

The rearrangement uses TRBV7-2 and TRBJ2-1; weak D call: TRBD1 (5 bases). Trimming removed 1 base at V and 9 bases at J, with 7 bases between. The CDR3 has 12 amino acids. CDR1 is SGHTA and CDR2 is FQGNSA in the germline V gene. The CDR3 DNA follows: TGTGCCAGCAGCTTAGGGGGCGGTGAGCAGTTCTTC. Translation: CASSLGGGEQFF.

The chain recombines TRBV7-8 with TRBJ2-6, with a weak D call TRBD1 (5 bases). There are 15 residues in the CDR3. V lost 5 bases to trimming and J lost 2 bases, with 10 bases between them. The V gene's germline CDR1 is SGHVS and CDR2 FQNEAQ. CDR3 DNA: TGTGCCAGCAGCCTCCAGGGAACTGGGGCCAACGTCCTGACTTTC. This gives the protein CASSLQGTGANVLTF. Full variable domain (rest looked up from reference TRBV7-8 and TRBJ2-6): GAGVSQSPRYKVAKRGQDVALRCDPISGHVSLFWYQQALGQGPEFLTYFQNEAQLDKSGLPSDRFFAERPEGSVSTLKIQRTQQEDSAVYLCASSLQGTGANVLTFGAGSRLTVL.

This rearrangement joins TRBV7-9 to TRBJ2-1; D gene unclear. The V and J ends lost 3 bases and 8 bases respectively, with 14 bases between them. The CDR3 runs to 14 residues. Per the germline V gene, CDR1 is SEHNR and CDR2 is FQNEAQ (reference sequence). DNA for the CDR3: TGTGCCAGCAGCTTGGTCGCCAGGCCGGATGAGCAGTTCTTC. It yields the protein CASSLVARPDEQFF. Full variable domain (rest looked up from reference TRBV7-9 and TRBJ2-1): DTGVSQNPRHKITKRGQNVTFRCDPISEHNRLYWYRQTLGQGPEFLTYFQNEAQLEKSRLLSDRFSAERPKGSFSTLEIQRTEQGDSAMYLCASSLVARPDEQFFGPGTRLTVL.

This clone was seen only a few times. The chain recombines TRBV28 with TRBJ2-7; D perhaps matches TRBD2 (5 bases). In germline, CDR1 is MDHEN, CDR2 SYDVKM. This CDR3 is 15 amino acids long. Trimming shortened V by 3 bases and J by 0 bases, and 12 bases separated the two germline ends. CDR3: CASSFPSGLSYEQYF. The CDR3 nucleotides are TGTGCCAGCAGTTTCCCGTCCGGACTCTCCTACGAGCAGTACTTC.

The chain is built from TRBV6-1 and TRBJ1-2; TRBD1 agrees at 11 bases. The V and J ends lost 3 bases and 6 bases, in that order; junction bases with no gene match: 9. Germline V gene data show CDR1 as MNHNS and CDR2 as SASEGT. There are 16 residues in the CDR3. The CDR3 here is CASSDLSRTGGDGYTF. In nucleotides, the CDR3 is TGTGCCAGCAGTGATCTCTCGCGGACAGGGGGCGATGGCTACACCTTC.